This note documents a single TCR beta chain sequence. Its specificity is not known. The data originate from a study of T cell responses to AZD1222 COVID-19 vaccine. Findings and limits, study-wide: Spike-specific TCR breadth and depth grew following two AZD1222 doses. Reports say nearly half of spike-specific TCRs go after unmutated variant regions. Spike was spanned by vaccine-associated CD4 TCRs, which were dominant at 160-218 and 743-854. Repertoire sampling happened only post peak T cell response.

Only in-frame clones appear in the TCRdb table, and some are missing; sequencing was by immunoSEQ multiplex PCR. The sample yields tens of thousands of clones, roughly nine tenths seen once. The CDR3 consists of 16 residues. Germline loops: CDR1 SEHNR, CDR2 FQNEAQ (reference sequence). The V segment lost 5 bases and the J segment 0 bases; nucleotides outside the gene matches: 9. This chain connects TRBV7-9 to TRBJ1-1; 7 bases are a match to TRBD1. The sample was peripheral blood, taken 28 days after the second AZD1222 dose. The source is an adult who received the AZD1222 COVID-19 vaccine. The DNA of the CDR3 is TGTGCCAGCAGCCCCAGGGGGGGGACAATGAACACTGAAGCTTTCTTT. Residues: CASSPRGGTMNTEAFF.